This T cell receptor beta chain is from a study of shared clonotypes between healthy human individuals. Study summary: Researchers drew samples from a couple of women and a few men aged 18 to 49.

Germline V lookup: CDR1 MNHNS, CDR2 SASEGT. The CDR3 runs to 15 residues. The germline V and J ends were trimmed by 5 bases and 5 bases, with 18 bases remaining between them. Every subset had its genomic DNA shared out evenly among several immunoSEQ plates. Each PCR replicate from the sorted subsets contained about 200 ng DNA, which is some 31,000 T cell genomes. The assay was immunoSEQ multiplex PCR, and TCRdb's table has in-frame clones only and misses some. The data contain about 690,000 clones, roughly 91% of them seen just once; the ten biggest clones take up 34%. The sample was memory CD8+ T cells from PBMCs. Documented subset: CD45RO+ cells pooled with CCR7-negative TemRA cells. The sequence was collected from a man younger than 30 in good health. Some clones in this sample may be carry-over from other donors' samples. The chain links TRBV6-1 to TRBJ1-2; D is uncertain. Here the CDR3 DNA reads TGTGCCAGCAGTCAACAAGCTCTCTACCGGTATGGCTACACCTTC. Its protein is CASSQQALYRYGYTF.